This is a list of T cell receptor beta chains from one sample in a study of shared clonotypes between healthy human individuals. Repertoires were generated with immunoSEQ multiplex PCR, while TCRdb's copy carries only in-frame clones and drops some. The sample records about 690,000 clones, about nine tenths being singletons. Sequences were obtained from memory CD8+ T cells from PBMCs. The receptors shown here come from a man aged 18 to 29 in good health. Some clones in this sample may be carry-over from other donors' samples. Each CDR3 is given without its conserved first and last residue. The D gene is left open where the match is weak.

j_gene	d_gene	v_gene	CDR3aa
TRBJ2-2	TRBD2	TRBV19	ASSIDLPSGSMAGELF
TRBJ2-1	NA	TRBV19	ASSIALSYNEQF
TRBJ1-1	NA	TRBV19	ASSTTDNWNTEAF
TRBJ1-1	NA	TRBV9	ASSRTPGTNTEAF
TRBJ2-1	NA	TRBV27	ASSPRGSSYNEQF
TRBJ2-2	NA	TRBV27	ATRGAADTGELF
TRBJ1-1	NA	TRBV28	ASRRPPSGAEAF
TRBJ2-3	TRBD1	TRBV9	ASSGGQGWNTQY
TRBJ2-7	TRBD1	TRBV4-1	ASSQDPDRRPYEQY
TRBJ2-1	NA	TRBV4-1	ASSQDVYNEQF
TRBJ2-7	TRBD1	TRBV4-1	ASSHGTGAWEQY
TRBJ1-1	TRBD1	TRBV19	ASSSTGGTEAF
TRBJ2-2	TRBD2	TRBV7-9	ASSLAGGSVGGELF
TRBJ2-7	TRBD2	TRBV28	ASSFPTSGSKYEQY
TRBJ2-5	TRBD1	TRBV5-1	ASSLRDRGTETQY
TRBJ2-1	NA	TRBV9	ASSGTTRRSYNEQF
TRBJ2-2	NA	TRBV28	ASRGGGPSRTGELF
TRBJ2-7	NA	TRBV6-1	ASLDRRSYEQY
TRBJ2-7	NA	TRBV4-1	ASSQDFVYEQY
TRBJ1-5	NA	TRBV7-9	ASSFGDQPQH
TRBJ2-7	TRBD2	TRBV28	ASRVGTSGTYEQY
TRBJ2-1	TRBD2	TRBV6-4	ASSDSGTSYNEQF
TRBJ2-7	NA	TRBV23-1	ASSQLGYEQY
TRBJ2-7	NA	TRBV6-5	ASSYSVGTFDYEQY
TRBJ2-7	NA	TRBV19	ASSIRRGPGDEQY
TRBJ2-7	NA	TRBV14	ASSNRVYEQY
TRBJ2-1	TRBD1	TRBV11-2	ASSTRQGGDNEQF
TRBJ2-2	NA	TRBV6-5	ASRPGGTGELF
TRBJ2-3	NA	TRBV9	ASSVAPAPPWDTQY
TRBJ2-7	TRBD1	TRBV28	ASTGTVESYEQY
TRBJ2-3	TRBD2	TRBV9	ASSVESAGGATDTQY
TRBJ1-2	NA	TRBV7-2	ASSSRRADDHGYT
TRBJ1-2	NA	TRBV5-1	ASSGSMGNNYGYT
TRBJ2-5	NA	TRBV5-6	ASSPVRGKETQY
TRBJ1-1	NA	TRBV4-3	ASSQDPDREAF
TRBJ2-1	TRBD2	TRBV5-1	ASSPSGRKNEQF
TRBJ2-4	NA	TRBV5-6	ASSLGGWRLAKNIQY
TRBJ1-1	NA	TRBV27	ASAIRVGTEAF
TRBJ2-7	NA	TRBV4-1	ASSQPIERQRQY
TRBJ2-7	TRBD2	TRBV10-2	ASSERTSGAYEQY
TRBJ1-1	NA	TRBV6-5	ASSGPLANTEAF
TRBJ1-1	NA	TRBV27	ASSTLNTEAF
TRBJ2-2	TRBD2	TRBV28	ASSSLAGAPFDTGELF
TRBJ2-1	NA	TRBV27	ASSLSAYSGLSYNEQF
TRBJ2-7	NA	TRBV9	ASSVWATDYEQY
TRBJ1-1	TRBD1	TRBV2	ASSEERGARGSQTEAF
TRBJ2-1	TRBD2	TRBV7-9	ASSSISGRAPWEQF
TRBJ1-1	NA	TRBV15	ATSGGVNTEAF
TRBJ2-7	NA	TRBV5-4	ASSLYNEQY
TRBJ2-6	NA	TRBV7-9	ASSIRDGVSGANVLT
TRBJ2-6	NA	TRBV5-6	ASSSAGAQSGANVLT
TRBJ2-1	TRBD2	TRBV11-2	ASSPSGRAIGNEQF